These T cell receptor beta chains were read from a single sample in a study of tumor and adjacent non-tumor tissue in lung cancer. TCRdb re-derived calls from the multiplex PCR reads in MiXCR, one entry per CDR3 protein. Seen here are about 140,000 distinct CDR3 sequences, around two thirds observed once, and the top ten hold 15% to 20%. Sequencing was done on a sample of lung tumor tissue. Receptors originate from a man aged 55 to 70 with small cell lung cancer. Both conserved end residues are part of each CDR3. The order of the fields is clone size, J gene, V gene, D gene, CDR3 protein, CDR3 DNA. D genes are given only for firm matches. Clone size appears in some rows only: once, few, many, or a class for an expanded clone.

abundance: NA; j_gene: TRBJ1-6; v_gene: TRBV11-3; d_gene: NA; CDR3aa: CARSQHRDGVSTRTNSPLHF; CDR3nt: TGTGCCAGAAGCCAGCACCGGGACGGGGTCTCCACTCGAACAAATTCACCACTCCACTTT
abundance: once; j_gene: TRBJ2-1; v_gene: TRBV11-3; d_gene: NA; CDR3aa: CASRRGRGYNVQFF; CDR3nt: TGTGCCAGCAGGAGGGGTAGGGGCTACAATGTGCAGTTCTTC
abundance: NA; j_gene: TRBJ1-1; v_gene: TRBV20-1; d_gene: NA; CDR3aa: CSARDGFEGLPDAFF; CDR3nt: TGCAGTGCTAGAGATGGCTTCGAGGGCTTACCTGATGCTTTCTTT
abundance: NA; j_gene: TRBJ2-3; v_gene: TRBV5-8; d_gene: NA; CDR3aa: CASSSDLNMQYF; CDR3nt: TGTGCCAGCAGTTCAGACTTGAATATGCAGTATTTT
abundance: few; j_gene: TRBJ1-4; v_gene: TRBV6-1; d_gene: NA; CDR3aa: CASSEFGRHEKLFF; CDR3nt: TGTGCCAGCAGTGAATTTGGGAGGCATGAAAAACTGTTTTTT
abundance: NA; j_gene: TRBJ2-5; v_gene: TRBV11-2; d_gene: TRBD1; CDR3aa: CASSLEGQGGFETRYF; CDR3nt: TGTGCCAGCAGCCTAGAAGGACAGGGTGGTTTCGAGACCCGGTACTTC
abundance: NA; j_gene: TRBJ1-5; v_gene: TRBV6-1; d_gene: TRBD1; CDR3aa: CAIRAPTGGNQAQHF; CDR3nt: TGTGCCATCAGAGCCCCTACAGGGGGAAATCAGGCCCAGCATTTT
abundance: many; j_gene: TRBJ2-7; v_gene: TRBV20-1; d_gene: TRBD1; CDR3aa: CSAWDSSYEQYF; CDR3nt: TGCAGTGCTTGGGACAGCTCCTACGAGCAGTACTTC
abundance: few; j_gene: TRBJ1-4; v_gene: TRBV5-5; d_gene: NA; CDR3aa: CASSWGLRRTNEKLFF; CDR3nt: TGTGCCAGCAGCTGGGGCCTCCGACGGACTAATGAAAAACTGTTTTTT
abundance: NA; j_gene: TRBJ1-1; v_gene: TRBV29-1; d_gene: TRBD1; CDR3aa: CSIDAGTGYITEAFF; CDR3nt: TGCAGCATTGATGCCGGGACAGGATATATCACTGAAGCTTTCTTT
abundance: few; j_gene: TRBJ2-1; v_gene: TRBV12-2; d_gene: NA; CDR3aa: CASRLRALNNEQFF; CDR3nt: TGTGCAAGTCGCTTGAGGGCCCTTAACAATGAGCAGTTCTTC
abundance: few; j_gene: TRBJ2-3; v_gene: TRBV12-3/TRBV12-4; d_gene: NA; CDR3aa: CASSLSYTQYF; CDR3nt: TGTGCCAGCAGTTTATCCTATACGCAGTATTTT
abundance: NA; j_gene: TRBJ2-5; v_gene: TRBV20-1; d_gene: TRBD2; CDR3aa: CSVRGSAGGRETQYF; CDR3nt: TGCAGTGTTAGAGGATCGGCGGGAGGGAGAGAGACCCAGTATTTC
abundance: NA; j_gene: TRBJ2-2; v_gene: TRBV11-2; d_gene: NA; CDR3aa: CASSLRLDTGELFF; CDR3nt: TGTGCCAGCAGCTTACGGCTGGACACCGGAGAGCTGTTTTTT
abundance: NA; j_gene: TRBJ1-2; v_gene: TRBV20-1; d_gene: TRBD1; CDR3aa: CSASGTGAYSFYGYTF; CDR3nt: TGCAGTGCTAGTGGGACAGGGGCATACTCTTTCTATGGCTACACCTTC
abundance: NA; j_gene: TRBJ1-1; v_gene: TRBV5-1; d_gene: NA; CDR3aa: CASSPGMVGTEAFF; CDR3nt: TGCGCCAGCAGCCCAGGGATGGTCGGCACTGAAGCTTTCTTT
abundance: few; j_gene: TRBJ2-7; v_gene: TRBV14; d_gene: TRBD2; CDR3aa: CASSHSISGSFEFF; CDR3nt: TGTGCCAGCAGCCATTCGATTAGCGGGAGTTTTGAGTTCTTC
abundance: NA; j_gene: TRBJ2-7; v_gene: TRBV29-1; d_gene: TRBD1; CDR3aa: CSVDGTEPYERYF; CDR3nt: TGCAGCGTTGACGGGACAGAGCCCTACGAGCGGTACTTC
abundance: few; j_gene: TRBJ1-2; v_gene: TRBV7-9; d_gene: TRBD1; CDR3aa: CASSASGGSNGYTF; CDR3nt: TGTGCCAGCAGCGCCTCAGGGGGCTCCAATGGCTACACCTTC
abundance: NA; j_gene: TRBJ2-5; v_gene: TRBV6-2/TRBV6-3; d_gene: NA; CDR3aa: CASNPLPRETQYF; CDR3nt: TGTGCCAGCAATCCCCTCCCTAGAGAGACGCAGTACTTC
abundance: NA; j_gene: TRBJ2-5; v_gene: TRBV6-6; d_gene: NA; CDR3aa: CSSNGHLQETQYF; CDR3nt: TGTTCCAGCAACGGACATTTACAAGAGACCCAGTACTTC
abundance: NA; j_gene: TRBJ2-7; v_gene: TRBV21-1; d_gene: NA; CDR3aa: CGYSGEITYEQYF; CDR3nt: TGTGGATATTCCGGGGAAATAACCTACGAGCAGTACTTC
abundance: NA; j_gene: TRBJ2-1; v_gene: TRBV4-1; d_gene: TRBD2; CDR3aa: CASSRLAATIYNEQFF; CDR3nt: TGCGCCAGCAGCCGACTAGCGGCGACGATCTACAATGAGCAGTTCTTC
abundance: NA; j_gene: TRBJ1-1; v_gene: TRBV11-2; d_gene: NA; CDR3aa: CASSFRQSDTEALF; CDR3nt: TGTGCCAGCAGCTTTAGACAGAGCGACACTGAAGCTCTCTTT
abundance: NA; j_gene: TRBJ2-2; v_gene: TRBV9; d_gene: NA; CDR3aa: CASTVRSNTGELYF; CDR3nt: TGTGCCAGCACCGTGAGGTCGAACACCGGGGAGCTGTATTTT
abundance: many; j_gene: TRBJ2-3; v_gene: TRBV11-2; d_gene: TRBD2; CDR3aa: CASSLDGGGGTDTQDF; CDR3nt: TGTGCCAGCAGCTTAGATGGCGGGGGAGGCACAGATACGCAGGATTTT